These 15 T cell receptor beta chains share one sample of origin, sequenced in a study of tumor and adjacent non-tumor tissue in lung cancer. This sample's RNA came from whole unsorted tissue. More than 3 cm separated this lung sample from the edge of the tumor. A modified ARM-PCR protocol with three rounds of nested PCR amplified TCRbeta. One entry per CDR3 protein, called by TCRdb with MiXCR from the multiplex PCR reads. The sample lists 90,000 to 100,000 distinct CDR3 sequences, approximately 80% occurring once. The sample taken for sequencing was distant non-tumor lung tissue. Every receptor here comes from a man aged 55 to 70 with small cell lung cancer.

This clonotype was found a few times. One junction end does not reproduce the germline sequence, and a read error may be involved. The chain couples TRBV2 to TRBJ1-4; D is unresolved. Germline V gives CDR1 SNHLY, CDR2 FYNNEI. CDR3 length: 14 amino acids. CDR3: CASSRGNPNEKLFF. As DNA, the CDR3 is TGTGCCAGCAGCCGCGGGAATCCGAATGAAAAGCTGTTTTTT.

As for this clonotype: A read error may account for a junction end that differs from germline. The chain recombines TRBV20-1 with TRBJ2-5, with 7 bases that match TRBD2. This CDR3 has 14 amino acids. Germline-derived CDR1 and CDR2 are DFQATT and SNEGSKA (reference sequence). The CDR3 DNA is TGCAGTGCTAGACCCGCGGGAGAACCAGAGACCCAGTGCTTC. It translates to CSARPAGEPETQCF.

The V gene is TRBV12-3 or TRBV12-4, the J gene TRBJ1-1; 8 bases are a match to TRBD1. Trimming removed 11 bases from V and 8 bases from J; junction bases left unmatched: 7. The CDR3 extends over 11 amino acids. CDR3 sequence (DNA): TGTGCCGACAGGCGGACAGGGGAAGCTTTCTTT. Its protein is CADRRTGEAFF.

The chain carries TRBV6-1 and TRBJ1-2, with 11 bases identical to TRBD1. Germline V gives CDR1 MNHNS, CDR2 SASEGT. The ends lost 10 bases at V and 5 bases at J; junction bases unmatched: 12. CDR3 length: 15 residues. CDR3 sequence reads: CATTLHRDRGYGYTF. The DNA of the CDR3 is TGTGCCACCACTTTACACCGGGACAGGGGGTATGGCTACACCTTC.

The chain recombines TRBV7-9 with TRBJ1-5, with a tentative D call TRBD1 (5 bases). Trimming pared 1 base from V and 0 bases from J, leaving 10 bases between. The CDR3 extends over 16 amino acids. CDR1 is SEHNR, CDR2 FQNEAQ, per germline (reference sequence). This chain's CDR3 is CASSLETGGSNQPQHF. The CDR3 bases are TGTGCCAGCAGCTTAGAGACTGGGGGTAGCAATCAGCCCCAGCATTTT.

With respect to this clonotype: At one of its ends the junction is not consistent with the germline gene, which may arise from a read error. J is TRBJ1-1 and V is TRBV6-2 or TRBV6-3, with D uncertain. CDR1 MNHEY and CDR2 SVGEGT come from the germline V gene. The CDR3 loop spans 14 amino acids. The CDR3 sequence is CVSSYTIRGTEASF. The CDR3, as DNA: TGTGTCAGCAGTTATACCATACGCGGCACTGAAGCTTCCTTT.

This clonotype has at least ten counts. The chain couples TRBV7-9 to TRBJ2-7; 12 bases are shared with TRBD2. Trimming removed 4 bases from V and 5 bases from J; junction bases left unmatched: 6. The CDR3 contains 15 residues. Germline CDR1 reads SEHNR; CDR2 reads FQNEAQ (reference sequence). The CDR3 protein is CASSSTSGSLDEQYF. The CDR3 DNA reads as TGTGCCAGCAGCTCGACTAGCGGGAGTTTGGACGAGCAGTACTTC.

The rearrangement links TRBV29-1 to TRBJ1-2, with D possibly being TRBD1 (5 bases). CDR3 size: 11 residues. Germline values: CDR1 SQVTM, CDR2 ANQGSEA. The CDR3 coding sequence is TGCGGCAGTGAAGGGGTTGAGGGCTACACCTTC. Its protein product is CGSEGVEGYTF.

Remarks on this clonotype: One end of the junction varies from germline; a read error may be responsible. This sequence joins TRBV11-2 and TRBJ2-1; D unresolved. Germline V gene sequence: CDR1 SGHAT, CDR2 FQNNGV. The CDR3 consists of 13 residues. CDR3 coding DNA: TGTGCCAACAGCTTAGAGGCGGCGTGCCTAAAGATTTTC. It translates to CANSLEAACLKIF. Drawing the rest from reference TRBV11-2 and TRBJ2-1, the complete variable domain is EAGVAQSPRYKIIEKRQSVAFWCNPISGHATLYWYQQILGQGPKLLIQFQNNGVVDDSQLPKDRFSAERLKGVDSTLKIQPAKLEDSAVYLCANSLEAACLKIFGPGTRLTVL.

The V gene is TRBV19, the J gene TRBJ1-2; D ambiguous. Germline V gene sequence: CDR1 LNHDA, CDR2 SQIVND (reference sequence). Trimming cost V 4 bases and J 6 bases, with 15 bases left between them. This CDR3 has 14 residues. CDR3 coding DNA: TGTGCCAGTAGTAGCCCGTGGAGCTACAATGGCTACACCTTC. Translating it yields CASSSPWSYNGYTF.

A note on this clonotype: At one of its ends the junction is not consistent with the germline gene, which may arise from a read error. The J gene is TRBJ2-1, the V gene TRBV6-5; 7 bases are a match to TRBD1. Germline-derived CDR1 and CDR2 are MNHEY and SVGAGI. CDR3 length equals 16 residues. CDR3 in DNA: TGTGCCAGCAGTTACTGTAGCCAGGGGGTCTTTAATGAGCAGTCCTTC. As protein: CASSYCSQGVFNEQSF.

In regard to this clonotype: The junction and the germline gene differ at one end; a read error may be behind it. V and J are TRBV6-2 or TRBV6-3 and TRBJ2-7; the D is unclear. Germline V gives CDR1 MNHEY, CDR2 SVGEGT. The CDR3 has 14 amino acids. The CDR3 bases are TGTGTCAGCAGTTTCCACCTGGACTCCTACGAGCAGTACTTC. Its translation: CVSSFHLDSYEQYF.

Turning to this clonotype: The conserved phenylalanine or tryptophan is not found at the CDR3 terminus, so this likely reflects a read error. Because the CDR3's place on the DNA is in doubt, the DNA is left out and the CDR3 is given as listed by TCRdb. This chain's CDR3 is CASRLADNEQFS. The chain is built from TRBV6-1 and TRBJ2-1; the table's D gene call, TRBD2, was not cross checked with the DNA. The germline gives CDR1 MNHNS, CDR2 SASEGT. Inclusive of both ends, the CDR3 amounts to 12 amino acids.

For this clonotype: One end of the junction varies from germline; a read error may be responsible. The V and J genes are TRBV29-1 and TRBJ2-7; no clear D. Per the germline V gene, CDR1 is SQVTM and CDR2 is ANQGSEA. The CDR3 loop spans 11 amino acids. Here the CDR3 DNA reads TGCAACGTTGAAGAAGGTGGAGAGCAGTACTTC. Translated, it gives CNVEEGGEQYF.

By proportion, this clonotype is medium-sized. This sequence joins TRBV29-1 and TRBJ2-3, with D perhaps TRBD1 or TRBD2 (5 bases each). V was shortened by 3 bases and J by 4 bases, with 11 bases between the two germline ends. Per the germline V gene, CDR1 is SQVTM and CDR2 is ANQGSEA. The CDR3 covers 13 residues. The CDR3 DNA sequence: TGCAGCGTTGAGAGCCGGGGCGCAGATACGCAGTATTTT. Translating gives CSVESRGADTQYF.